These 2 T cell receptor beta chains were all obtained from the same sample, sequenced in a study of blood T cell repertoires in COVID-19. This table comes from immunoSEQ multiplex PCR, and its TCRdb copy is limited to in-frame clones, with some not included. This table holds around 100,000 clones, 90% found once. Sequenced sample: peripheral blood. The receptors here all came from a man in his forties or fifties with acute or convalescent COVID-19.

The chain couples TRBV24-1 to TRBJ2-5; D may be TRBD2 (6 bases). The CDR3 length is 15 residues. Trimming pared 7 bases from V and 2 bases from J, leaving 16 bases between. The germline CDR1 and CDR2 sequences are KGHDR and SFDVKD. The CDR3 here is CATRGLSAGQETQYF. The CDR3 DNA is TGTGCCACCAGGGGACTGTCTGCGGGTCAAGAGACCCAGTACTTC.

The V gene is TRBV11-2, the J gene TRBJ2-3; no firm D call. Germline CDR1 is SGHAT and CDR2 is FQNNGV. Trimming cost V 6 bases and J 0 bases, with 10 bases left between them. There are 14 residues in the CDR3. The CDR3 region has the DNA TGTGCCAGCAGGCCGGTCGTAAGCACAGATACGCAGTATTTT. Translation gives CASRPVVSTDTQYF.